Detailed here is one T cell receptor beta chain. Its antigen is unknown. No clone much larger than this one lies a single base away; base qualities are absent. V loses 6 bases at its end and J loses 5 bases; junction bases beyond the gene matches: 4. Taken from the germline V gene (reference sequence), the CDR1 and CDR2 loops are LNHDA and SQIVND. Counted from cysteine to phenylalanine, this CDR3 has 13 amino acids. Solely the CDR3 DNA is kept, with 39 bases framed from the first base. To estimate absolute template abundance from read counts, synthetic TCR analog templates were spiked into each PCR. The immunoSEQ assay used bias-controlled V and J gene primers to amplify TCRbeta CDR3 regions from genomic DNA. Sequencing of rearranged TCRbeta segments was done at approximately 20X coverage. Concerning the study's data processing: Clustering was used to correct sequencing errors, and CDR3s were annotated against IMGT so that V, D and J genes could be assigned. Out-of-frame and stop-codon sequences were excluded, and only productive TCRbeta rearrangements were used in downstream analyses. Clonality was calculated as one minus the Shannon entropy normalized by the log of the number of unique productive sequences. Fisher's exact test with Benjamini-Hochberg correction, at a threshold of adjusted p below 0.01, was used to find clones that differed between time points or between blood and tumor. In its TCRdb copy, this immuneACCESS table keeps in-frame sequences only and misses some clones. Where compared with another copy, unresolved V genes explain less than half of these, and the others have no known cause. The V and J calls and clone size come from that table; D and trimming were worked out from the DNA. This sample is represented by about 29,000 clones; about 89% of them were singletons. In total, the top ten clones hold less than 4% of the sample.

This record belongs to a study of PD-L1 blockade in urothelial cancer (dated by TCRdb to about 2017). Regarding the research as a whole: Every patient began therapy at some point between 2013 and 2015 and was given atezolizumab 1,200 mg intravenously every 3 weeks. Twenty-five of 29 patients were identified as males with urothelial cancer of bladder origin, and a prior smoking history was reported by 18 of 29 patients. Twenty-nine patients had pretreatment blood TCR-seq, 24 had at least one posttreatment blood collection, and 24 had tumor TCR-seq. In the same patients, pretreatment tumors underwent whole exome sequencing and RNA sequencing in addition to TCR sequencing. Blood samples were analyzed at 3 weeks after treatment start (second dose) and at 6 weeks after treatment start. An ECOG performance status of 0 or 1 was recorded for the patients, and 0 to 3 prior chemotherapy regimens had been received by the patients. Blood samples gave median yields of around 150,000 T cells and more than 80,000 unique TCRs, along with a median clonality of about 0.084. Pretreatment tumor samples and matched peripheral blood, collected serially before and after atezolizumab treatment, underwent TCR sequencing. Durable clinical benefit was defined as progression-free survival longer than 6 months, and TCR features were also tested against progression-free and overall survival. The study, an exploratory multi-omic analysis, examined somatic, immune and clinical correlates of response to PD-L1 blockade with atezolizumab in urothelial cancer. Under 10 patients achieved durable clinical benefit and fewer than 25 did not. Broad study findings and their caveats: Among patients with durable benefit, tumor-associated TCR clones showed greater expansion in peripheral blood 3 weeks after treatment started (n ≈ 21, p = 0.022). Because the sample size was small (n of about 30) and many exploratory analyses were performed, the results are intended to be hypothesis-generating. Improved progression-free and overall survival was associated with having pretreatment peripheral blood TCR clonality below the median.

A cohort of about 27 patients with locally advanced or metastatic urothelial carcinoma, treated at Memorial Sloan Kettering on a trial protocol, was included. Peripheral blood mononuclear cells were collected pretreatment and during treatment, with between 1 and 8 total time points obtained per patient. The Qiagen DNeasy Blood extraction kit was used to purify genomic DNA from total PBMCs and from tumor samples. PBMCs were collected pretreatment and during treatment, and were isolated and stored as previously described. This clonotype was obtained from a man aged 50-59 years with urothelial cancer. The sequence joins TRBV19 to TRBJ2-7; 10 bases in between match TRBD1. Sequences were derived from PBMCs, sampled around atezolizumab (anti-PD-L1) treatment. This receptor has the CDR3 CASSRDRGHEQYF. The DNA sequence is given as TGTGCCAGTAGCCGGGACAGGGGCCACGAGCAGTACTTC.